The 8 T cell receptor beta chains below come from one sample, sequenced in a study of T cell clonotyping in hematopoietic cell transplantation. Generated by immunoSEQ multiplex PCR, the TCRdb table keeps only in-frame clones and is missing some. The sample yields under 45,000 clones, around 90% seen once. The specimen was peripheral blood mononuclear cells. Source of these receptors: a woman aged 40 to 49 in good health. Some clones in this sample may be carry-over from other donors' samples.

This chain uses TRBV29-1 with TRBJ2-1; a possible D gene is TRBD2 (6 bases). This CDR3 comprises 15 residues. V gave up 4 bases and J gave up 3 bases, with 16 bases separating them. In germline, CDR1 is SQVTM, CDR2 ANQGSEA. The CDR3 DNA reads as TGCAGCGTTGTGGAACTAGCTGCGAGCTACAATGAGCAGTTCTTC. Residues: CSVVELAASYNEQFF.

This clone was found once. V usage is TRBV7-2 and J usage is TRBJ2-7; D may be TRBD2 (6 bases). Germline CDR1 SGHTA, CDR2 FQGNSA. The CDR3 covers 14 residues. V was cut by 4 bases and J by 5 bases, with 15 bases left in between. CDR3 protein: CASSYSGLRNEQYF. The DNA of the CDR3 is TGTGCCAGCAGCTATAGCGGCTTGAGGAACGAGCAGTACTTC.

In regard to this clone: The identical CDR3 is also encoded by other nucleotide sequences in the sample. The rearrangement links TRBV4-2 to TRBJ2-7; 8 bases fit TRBD2. The CDR3 sequence is 14 residues long. The V segment lost 2 bases and the J segment 3 bases; nucleotides outside the gene matches: 3. Germline V gene data show CDR1 as LGHNA and CDR2 as YNFKEQ. DNA of the CDR3: TGTGCCAGCAGCCAAACCAGCGGGAGCTACGAGCAGTACTTC. Amino acid sequence: CASSQTSGSYEQYF.

Written as DNA, the CDR3 is TGTGCCTGGAGTCAGATCCTGGGGGAGACCCAGTACTTC. It encodes CAWSQILGETQYF. V usage is TRBV30 and J usage is TRBJ2-5; D is unclear. This CDR3 comprises 13 residues. In germline, CDR1 is GTSNPN, CDR2 SVGIG (reference sequence). The ends were cut back, 2 bases at V and 5 bases at J, with 12 bases in the middle.

V is TRBV2 and J is TRBJ1-2; 11 bases match TRBD1. Germline CDR1 reads SNHLY; CDR2 reads FYNNEI. The CDR3 has 16 residues. The ends lost 7 bases at V and 4 bases at J; junction bases unmatched: 11. The CDR3 nucleotides are TGTGCCAGCATGGGACAGGGGGACAGCGGGGTCTATGGCTACACCTTC. It translates to CASMGQGDSGVYGYTF.

The rearrangement uses TRBV28 and TRBJ1-1; D uncertain. V was pared by 2 bases and J by 8 bases, with 9 bases between. Per germline, CDR1 MDHEN and CDR2 SYDVKM. The CDR3 contains 12 residues. CDR3 nucleotide sequence: TGTGCCAGCAGTTTAGTGGTCTCAGAAGCTTTCTTT. Residues: CASSLVVSEAFF.

The rearrangement joins TRBV15 to TRBJ2-7; D gene unclear. The CDR3 runs to 13 residues. The germline V gene has CDR1 LNHNV and CDR2 YYDKDF (reference sequence). V lost 0 bases, J lost 3 bases, and 6 bases lay in between. CDR3 coding DNA: TGTGCCACCAGCAGAGACCGGCGCTACGAGCAGTACTTC. It is translated as CATSRDRRYEQYF.

This clone was recorded once. This sequence joins TRBV11-3 and TRBJ2-3; 8 positions agree with TRBD2. CDR1 and CDR2 (germline): SGHNT, YENEEA. Losses at the gene ends were 5 bases for V and 2 bases for J; bases not matched to a gene: 9. This CDR3 has 16 residues. In nucleotides, the CDR3 is TGTGCCAGCAGCAAGGGACTAGTGAGGGACACAGATACGCAGTATTTT. Translation: CASSKGLVRDTDTQYF.